The 24 T cell receptor beta chains reported below all come from one sample, sequenced in a study of cytomegalovirus exposure and HLA in healthy donors. The primer mix had 60 Vbeta and 13 Jbeta primers. Produced via immunoSEQ multiplex PCR; TCRdb's table is partial and in-frame only. The profile covers approximately 190,000 clones, with over 70% appearing a single time and 1.3% taken by the ten largest. Sequencing was carried out using PBMCs. The receptors were sampled from a man in his thirties or forties in good health and CMV-seronegative.

The chain couples TRBV7-8 to TRBJ1-4, with D perhaps matching TRBD1 (5 bases). The CDR3 sequence is 15 residues long. V lost 5 bases and J lost 8, with 18 bases in between. Germline V gene sequence: CDR1 SGHVS, CDR2 FQNEAQ. CDR3 protein: CASSPPGSRREKLFF. The CDR3, as DNA: TGTGCCAGCAGCCCGCCAGGGTCAAGACGGGAAAAACTGTTTTTT.

Comment on this clone: At one boundary the junction diverges from the germline segment, which might be a read error. The chain is built from TRBV7-9 and TRBJ2-5, with TRBD2 matching 11 bases. This CDR3 has 17 residues. Looked up from germline, CDR1 is SEHNR and CDR2 is FQNEAQ (reference sequence). The CDR3 DNA reads as TGTTCCAGCAGCTTAGTTTATCTGACTAGCGGGGAAGAGACCCAGTACTTC. Translating it yields CSSSLVYLTSGEETQYF.

This clone was counted between two and nine times. The chain is built from TRBV7-2 and TRBJ2-2; 10 nucleotides match TRBD1. Germline CDR1 is SGHTA and CDR2 is FQGNSA. The CDR3 contains 16 residues. V lost 4 bases to trimming and J lost 3 bases; unmatched junction nucleotides: 5. The CDR3 protein is CASSSGDRGDTGELFF. CDR3 coding DNA: TGTGCCAGCAGCTCGGGGGACAGGGGAGACACCGGGGAGCTGTTTTTT.

V gene TRBV27 combines with J gene TRBJ2-3; 12 bases are a match to TRBD1. Germline-derived CDR1 and CDR2 are MNHEY and SMNVEV (reference sequence). Trimming at V came to 9 bases and at J to 5 bases, leaving 12 bases not matched to a gene. This CDR3 has 16 amino acids. CDR3 residues: CASGPPGQGAGDTQYF. CDR3 nucleotide sequence: TGTGCCAGTGGACCGCCGGGACAGGGGGCGGGAGATACGCAGTATTTT.

This clone was counted a few times. One end of the junction fails to match germline, which may point to a read error. The genes are TRBV4-3 and TRBJ2-3; TRBD2 matches 12 bases. The CDR3 extends over 15 amino acids. Germline V gene lookup returns CDR1 LGHNA and CDR2 YSLEER. The CDR3 coding sequence is TGCGCCAGCAGCCAAGAGTGGCTAGCGGGGGGGCCCGAGGGTTTT. Its translation is CASSQEWLAGGPEGF.

V gene TRBV28 combines with J gene TRBJ1-5, with no clear D. The germline V and J ends were trimmed by 0 bases and 0 bases, with 18 bases remaining between them. The CDR3 has 19 residues. Germline CDR1 is MDHEN and CDR2 is SYDVKM. CDR3 nucleotide sequence: TGTGCCAGCAGTTTATGGTGGGCGCGACAACGAGTTAGCAATCAGCCCCAGCATTTT. This codes for CASSLWWARQRVSNQPQHF.

J is TRBJ2-1 and V is TRBV4-1; D might be TRBD2 (6 bases). Trimming cost V 4 bases and J 6 bases, with 10 bases left between them. Germline lookup yields CDR1 MGHRA and CDR2 YSYEKL. This CDR3 has 13 amino acids. CDR3: CASSPYGGNEQFF. CDR3 DNA: TGCGCCAGCAGCCCCTACGGGGGCAATGAGCAGTTCTTC.

V is TRBV10-2 and J is TRBJ1-2, with D possibly matching TRBD1 (5 bases). Germline V gene lookup returns CDR1 WSHSY and CDR2 SAAADI. CDR3 length: 14 amino acids. V lost 6 bases, J lost 4 bases, and 15 bases lay in between. The CDR3 DNA reads TGCGCCAGCAGCCCGGGCCCAAGGGGCTATGGCTACACCTTC. This codes for CASSPGPRGYGYTF.

The CDR3 DNA reads as TGTGCCAGCAGCCAAGATCTGCGGGGGCCCTCAGATACGCAGTATTTT. It codes for CASSQDLRGPSDTQYF. This chain links TRBV4-2 with TRBJ2-3; D may be TRBD2 (7 bases). Germline loops: CDR1 LGHNA, CDR2 YNFKEQ. V lost 0 bases, J lost 4 bases, and 14 bases lay in between. This CDR3 region has 16 residues.

The chain has TRBV18 and TRBJ2-1; 14 bases fit TRBD2. J gave up 8 bases and V 3 bases, and 9 bases lay outside the gene matches. This CDR3 comprises 17 residues. Germline loops: CDR1 KGHSH, CDR2 LQKENI. The CDR3 is CASSPPGLAGGQDEQFF. The CDR3 coding sequence is TGTGCCAGCTCACCGCCAGGACTAGCGGGAGGCCAGGATGAGCAGTTCTTC.

The chain is built from TRBV27 and TRBJ2-5; 9 nucleotides agree with TRBD2. The CDR3 length is 15 residues. V dropped 3 bases and J dropped 5; count of bases not matched to a gene: 7. Germline lookup yields CDR1 MNHEY and CDR2 SMNVEV (reference sequence). CDR3 nucleotide sequence: TGTGCCAGCAGTTTTGGCGGGGGGGGCGGGGAGACCCAGTACTTC. Translating gives CASSFGGGGGETQYF.

J is TRBJ1-2 and V is TRBV7-2; TRBD1 aligns across 10 bases. CDR1 and CDR2 from the germline V gene are SGHTA and FQGNSA. Trimming at V came to 7 bases and at J to 6 bases, leaving 8 bases not matched to a gene. CDR3 length: 14 residues. This CDR3 reads CASTRDRGLNGYTF. In DNA form, the CDR3 reads TGTGCCAGCACCCGAGACAGGGGGCTTAATGGCTACACCTTC.

CDR3 in amino acids: CASSQDETPLHF. CDR3 sequence (DNA): TGTGCCAGCAGCCAAGACGAGACACCCCTCCACTTT. The J gene is TRBJ1-6, the V gene TRBV4-2; D is undetermined. The CDR3 totals 12 residues. V shed 0 bases and J shed 11 bases, with 5 bases lying between them. The germline V gene encodes CDR1 LGHNA and CDR2 YNFKEQ.

The rearrangement links TRBV18 to TRBJ2-5, with D maybe TRBD1 (5 bases). CDR1 and CDR2 from the germline V gene are KGHSH and LQKENI. Trimming cost V 2 bases and J 2 bases, with 15 bases left between them. This CDR3 region has 16 residues. DNA of the CDR3: TGTGCCAGCTCACCATCATTCGCGTCAGGGCAAGAGACCCAGTACTTC. Translating it yields CASSPSFASGQETQYF.

The chain uses TRBV10-3 and TRBJ1-5, with D possibly being TRBD1 (5 bases). The germline CDR1 and CDR2 sequences are ENHRY and SYGVKD. The V and J ends lost 5 bases and 4 bases respectively, with 9 bases between them. This CDR3 comprises 13 residues. CDR3 in DNA: TGTGCCATCAGTCAGGACACAAATCAGCCCCAGCATTTT. This translates into CAISQDTNQPQHF.

The gene calls are TRBV9 and TRBJ1-1, with D perhaps matching TRBD1 (6 bases). The CDR3 length is 13 residues. Germline V gene lookup returns CDR1 SGDLS and CDR2 YYNGEE. V dropped 3 bases and J dropped 3 bases, with 9 bases sitting between them. In nucleotides, the CDR3 is TGTGCCAGCAGCGACCACAGGGACACTGAAGCTTTCTTT. This sequence encodes CASSDHRDTEAFF.

The chain is built from TRBV4-1 and TRBJ2-7; no definite D call. The V gene lost 0 bases and the J gene lost 3 bases, with 9 bases spanning the gap. From germline, CDR1 is MGHRA and CDR2 YSYEKL. The CDR3 is 14 residues long. Written as DNA, the CDR3 is TGCGCCAGCAGCCAAGACAGGCGCCTCTACGAGCAGTACTTC. Its protein product is CASSQDRRLYEQYF.

This chain links TRBV5-1 with TRBJ2-7; a possible D gene is TRBD2 (5 bases). The CDR3 has 17 residues. Germline V lookup: CDR1 SGHRS, CDR2 YFSETQ. Trimming shortened V by 0 bases and J by 2 bases, and 18 bases separated the two germline ends. The CDR3 sequence is CASSLDAGQPGPYEQYF. Here the CDR3 DNA reads TGCGCCAGCAGCTTGGATGCGGGCCAGCCCGGCCCCTACGAGCAGTACTTC.

The chain links TRBV25-1 to TRBJ2-1; 11 nucleotides agree with TRBD2. The J segment lost 6 bases and the V segment lost 6 bases, leaving 7 bases of the junction unmatched. Germline assignment: CDR1 MGHDK and CDR2 SYGVNS. CDR3 size: 15 residues. The DNA of the CDR3 is TGTGCCAGCAGGGCCGGACTAGCGGGTCTCAATGAGCAGTTCTTC. As protein: CASRAGLAGLNEQFF.

The rearrangement links TRBV11-2 to TRBJ1-1; D call uncertain. Trimming pared 0 bases from V and 6 bases from J, leaving 11 bases between. Germline CDR1 and CDR2: SGHAT and FQNNGV. This CDR3 is 14 amino acids long. The CDR3 DNA is TGTGCCAGCAGCTTAGATCTCGGCGGCCCTGAAGCTTTCTTT. This translates into CASSLDLGGPEAFF.

V and J are TRBV5-1 and TRBJ2-7, with a possible D match to TRBD1 (5 bases). The CDR3 has 15 residues. Germline-derived CDR1 and CDR2 are SGHRS and YFSETQ. V lost 3 bases and J 5 bases, leaving 18 bases between the germline ends. The DNA of the CDR3 is TGCGCCAGCAGCTCTGGGGCAGGAATAGGGGACGAGCAGTACTTC. It specifies CASSSGAGIGDEQYF.

V is TRBV11-2 and J is TRBJ2-7; 7 nucleotides align to TRBD2. The J segment lost 1 base and the V segment lost 5 bases, leaving 11 bases of the junction unmatched. Per the germline V gene, CDR1 is SGHAT and CDR2 is FQNNGV. The CDR3 spans 16 residues. The CDR3 sequence is CASSPRTSSPSYEQYF. The DNA of the CDR3 is TGTGCCAGCAGCCCGCGGACTAGTTCCCCTTCCTACGAGCAGTACTTC.

The chain employs TRBV7-8 and TRBJ1-4; the match to TRBD1 covers 9 bases. The CDR3 is 14 residues long. J gave up 11 bases and V 5 bases, and 9 bases lay outside the gene matches. The germline V gene has CDR1 SGHVS and CDR2 FQNEAQ. CDR3 residues: CASSETGGMEKLFF. In DNA, the CDR3 is TGTGCCAGCAGCGAGACAGGGGGGATGGAGAAACTGTTTTTT.

The chain employs TRBV4-3 and TRBJ2-1; 10 nucleotides line up with TRBD2. CDR3 length equals 16 residues. The trim removed 3 bases at V and 8 bases at J, leaving 10 bases unmatched. Germline V gene lookup returns CDR1 LGHNA and CDR2 YSLEER. The CDR3 sequence: CASSQSSGGFGDEQFF. Written as DNA, the CDR3 is TGCGCCAGCAGCCAGTCTAGCGGGGGTTTTGGGGATGAGCAGTTCTTC.